These T cell receptor beta chains were read from a single sample in a study of a mutant IDH1 vaccine in newly diagnosed glioma. Their cognate antigens are unknown. Profiled with immunoSEQ multiplex PCR; TCRdb holds only in-frame clones, not every one. In the table there are 43,000 or so clones, almost 95% of which are singletons. The sequences come from PBMCs, collected from a glioma patient whose treatment included an IDH1 peptide vaccine. The receptors were gathered from a man aged 45 to 65 with glioma. Both conserved end residues are part of each CDR3. D genes are given only for firm matches. Clone sizes are given selectively: once, few, many, or a class where the clone is expanded.

J | D | length | V | size | DNA | CDR3
TRBJ2-5 | - | 13 | TRBV7-9 | - | TGTGCCAGCAGCGGCTATTTCGAAGAGACCCAGTACTTC | CASSGYFEETQYF
TRBJ2-3 | TRBD2 | 17 | TRBV7-3 | - | TGTGCCAGCAGCCCAACCCCCCAACTAGCGGCCACAGATACGCAGTATTTT | CASSPTPQLAATDTQYF
TRBJ2-7 | TRBD2 | 17 | TRBV10-3 | - | TGTGCCATCAGCCAGGGACTAGCGGGACGACGGGTAAGGGAGCAGTACTTC | CAISQGLAGRRVREQYF
TRBJ2-7 | - | 10 | TRBV2 | once | TGTGCCAGTGACCAGGACGTGCTGTACTTC | CASDQDVLYF
TRBJ1-2 | - | 14 | TRBV10-3 | - | TGTGCCATCAGTGAAAGGGGCTTTAGGAATGGCTACACCTTC | CAISERGFRNGYTF
TRBJ2-7 | - | 12 | TRBV28 | - | TGTGCCAGCGGGGGCCGCACCTACGAGCAGTACTTC | CASGGRTYEQYF
TRBJ1-4 | TRBD1 | 14 | TRBV19 | - | TGTGCCAGTAGTAAGGGACAGGGAGGTGAAAAACTGTTTTTT | CASSKGQGGEKLFF
TRBJ2-7 | - | 12 | TRBV6-6 | - | TGTGCCAGCAGTTACCAGGTCTACGAGCAGTACTTC | CASSYQVYEQYF
TRBJ2-1 | - | 15 | TRBV7-9 | - | TGTGCCAGCAGCTTAGGTTGGGTGTCCTACAATGAGCAGTTCTTC | CASSLGWVSYNEQFF
TRBJ2-7 | - | 16 | TRBV4-2 | - | TGTGCCAGCAGCCAAGCATGGTACCGCGGCTCCTACGAGCAGTACTTC | CASSQAWYRGSYEQYF
TRBJ1-2 | TRBD1 | 13 | TRBV19 | - | TGTGCCAGTGGACAGGGTGCTAACTATGGCTACACCTTC | CASGQGANYGYTF
TRBJ2-7 | - | 15 | TRBV9 | - | TGTGCCAGCAGCGTAGCTCCGGCAAGTACCTACGAGCAGTACTTC | CASSVAPASTYEQYF
TRBJ2-6 | - | 14 | TRBV27 | - | TGTGCCAGCAGTCGACCCTCTGGGGCCAACGTCCTGACTTTC | CASSRPSGANVLTF
TRBJ2-1 | TRBD2 | 15 | TRBV5-5 | - | TGTGCCAGCAGCGCAACTAGCGGGGGTTACAATGAGCAGTTCTTC | CASSATSGGYNEQFF
TRBJ1-6 | - | 14 | TRBV5-8 | - | TGTGCCAGCAGCTTGGGAGGGGGGGAGGCACCCCTCCACTTT | CASSLGGGEAPLHF
TRBJ2-2 | TRBD1 | 14 | TRBV9 | - | TGTGCCAGCAGCGCAGCATACAGGGGCGGGGAGCTGTTTTTT | CASSAAYRGGELFF
TRBJ2-1 | - | 14 | TRBV5-1 | - | TGCGCCAGCAGCTTGGTTCCAGATTACAATGAGCAGTTCTTC | CASSLVPDYNEQFF
TRBJ2-5 | - | 13 | TRBV9 | - | TGTGCCAGCAGCGTAGGACTAGATGGGACCCAGTACTTC | CASSVGLDGTQYF
TRBJ2-7 | - | 18 | TRBV7-6 | - | TGTGCCAGCAGCACACTCCGATACACACGGGGCAGCTCCTACGAGCAGTACTTC | CASSTLRYTRGSSYEQYF
TRBJ1-5 | TRBD1 | 14 | TRBV11-3 | - | TGTGCCAGCAGCTTCGGGACAGACCATCAGCCCCAGCATTTT | CASSFGTDHQPQHF
TRBJ1-5 | - | 14 | TRBV2 | - | TGTGCCAGCAGTGGTCAGGGTGGCAATCAGCCCCAGCATTTT | CASSGQGGNQPQHF
TRBJ1-1 | - | 13 | TRBV7-2 | - | TGTGCCAGCAGCTCCCCAGGGGACACTGAAGCTTTCTTT | CASSSPGDTEAFF
TRBJ1-2 | - | 12 | TRBV7-2 | - | TGTGCCAGCAGCTTAGGGATCTATGGCTACACCTTC | CASSLGIYGYTF
TRBJ1-2 | - | 16 | TRBV12-5 | - | TGTGCTAGTGGTTTGGTCAATGGAGGCAGTCTGAATGGCTACACCTTC | CASGLVNGGSLNGYTF
TRBJ2-7 | TRBD2 | 16 | TRBV25-1 | - | TGTGCCAGCAGTGAATCGGCGGGGGACCTCTCCTACGAGCAGTACTTC | CASSESAGDLSYEQYF